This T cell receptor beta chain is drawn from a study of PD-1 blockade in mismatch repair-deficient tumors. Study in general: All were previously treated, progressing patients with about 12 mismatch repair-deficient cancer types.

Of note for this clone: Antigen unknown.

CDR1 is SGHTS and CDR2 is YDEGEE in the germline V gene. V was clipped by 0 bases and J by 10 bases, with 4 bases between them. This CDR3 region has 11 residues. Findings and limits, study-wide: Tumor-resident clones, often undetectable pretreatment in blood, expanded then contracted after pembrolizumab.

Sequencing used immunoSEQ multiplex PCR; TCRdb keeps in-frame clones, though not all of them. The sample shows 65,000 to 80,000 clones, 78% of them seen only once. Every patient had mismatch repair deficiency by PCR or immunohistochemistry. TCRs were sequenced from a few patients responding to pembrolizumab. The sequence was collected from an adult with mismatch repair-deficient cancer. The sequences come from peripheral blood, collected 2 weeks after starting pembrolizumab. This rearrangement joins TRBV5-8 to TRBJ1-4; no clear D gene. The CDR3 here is CASSLAGKLFF. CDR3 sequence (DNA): TGTGCCAGCAGCTTGGCCGGAAAACTGTTTTTT.